This T cell receptor (beta chain) emerged from a study of blood T cells in healthy people across ages. Study information: Capture by template switching was about one barcoded beta molecule per two T cells.

The study, taken as a whole, reports: Naive T cell percentage by flow cytometry tracked strongly with beta diversity. The fall in TCR beta diversity per million T cells was roughly linear with age.

Trimming pared 4 bases from V and 0 bases from J, leaving 10 bases between. The CDR3 is 15 residues long. Germline V gene sequence: CDR1 SGHDN, CDR2 FVKESK. A few counts support this clonotype. Its antigen is unidentified. Primers used in a second PCR of roughly 6 to 11 cycles were a sample-barcoded 5' primer and a J-beta primer mix. TCRdb fed the 5' RACE reads into MiXCR, producing one record per CDR3 protein. The table shows hundreds of thousands of distinct CDR3 sequences, with about 34% occurring only once. The sequence was collected from a woman of 80 years or more in good health. The rearrangement joins TRBV14 to TRBJ1-3, with D uncertain. Sequencing input: blood. CDR3 nucleotides: TGTGCCAGCAGCCCGAGACTCTACTCTGGAAACACCATATATTTT. This encodes CASSPRLYSGNTIYF.